A single sample is the source of the 27 T cell receptor beta chains below, sequenced in a study of cytomegalovirus exposure and HLA in healthy donors. PCR used 60 Vbeta primers and 13 Jbeta primers. The protocol was immunoSEQ multiplex PCR, while the TCRdb copy is restricted to in-frame clones and leaves out a portion. The repertoire holds nearly 300,000 clones, with 75% to 90% as singletons. Sample: PBMCs. These receptors were obtained from a man aged 35 to 55 in good health and CMV-seropositive.

In regard to this clone: The same CDR3 also results from other DNA sequences found in this sample. The chain combines TRBV27 with TRBJ2-7, with D perhaps matching TRBD2 (5 bases). Germline CDR1 is MNHEY and CDR2 is SMNVEV (reference sequence). This CDR3 is 13 amino acids long. The germline V and J ends were trimmed by 0 bases and 5 bases, with 8 bases remaining between them. The DNA of the CDR3 is TGTGCCAGCAGTTTATCATCGGGGAACGAGCAGTACTTC. Amino acid sequence: CASSLSSGNEQYF.

This chain joins TRBV5-1 and TRBJ2-1; D gene uncertain. V was shortened by 0 bases and J by 0 bases, with 10 bases between the two germline ends. The CDR3 is 16 residues long. Germline CDR1 reads SGHRS; CDR2 reads YFSETQ. Written as DNA, the CDR3 is TGCGCCAGCAGCTTGGGGAGAGGCCCCTCCTACAATGAGCAGTTCTTC. Residues: CASSLGRGPSYNEQFF.

A few counts support this clone. The rearrangement uses TRBV14 and TRBJ2-1; 8 nucleotides agree with TRBD2. The V gene end was trimmed by 5 bases and the J gene end by 3 bases; junction bases not matched to a gene: 9. The germline gives CDR1 SGHDN, CDR2 FVKESK. The CDR3 extends over 16 amino acids. CDR3 in amino acids: CASSTGRGAIYNEQFF. CDR3 DNA sequence: TGTGCCAGCAGCACCGGGCGGGGGGCAATCTACAATGAGCAGTTCTTC.

The genes are TRBV19 and TRBJ2-3, with a weak D call TRBD1 (6 bases). CDR1 LNHDA and CDR2 SQIVND come from the germline V gene (reference sequence). Trimming stripped 1 base from V and 8 bases from J, with 22 bases between. The CDR3 length is 17 residues. CDR3 region: CASSIGGRSGHRATQYF. The CDR3, as DNA: TGTGCCAGTAGTATAGGGGGGCGGTCCGGACACAGGGCTACGCAGTATTTT.

This chain uses TRBV7-9 with TRBJ1-5, with 8 bases identical to TRBD1. V lost 1 base, J lost 7 bases, and 6 bases stayed unmatched. CDR1 and CDR2 from the germline V gene are SEHNR and FQNEAQ (reference sequence). This CDR3 spans 15 amino acids. This chain's CDR3 is CASSLGQGANQPQHF. In DNA, the CDR3 is TGTGCCAGCAGCTTAGGGCAGGGGGCTAACCAGCCCCAGCATTTT.

This chain joins TRBV19 and TRBJ2-7, with D perhaps matching TRBD1 (5 bases). The CDR3 is made up of 12 amino acids. V shed 3 bases and J shed 3 bases, with 6 bases lying between them. Per the germline V gene, CDR1 is LNHDA and CDR2 is SQIVND (reference sequence). The CDR3 is CASSMTDYEQYF. DNA of the CDR3: TGTGCCAGTAGTATGACAGACTACGAGCAGTACTTC.

This clone appeared a few times. The chain carries TRBV6-6 and TRBJ2-1; 7 positions match TRBD1. Germline CDR1 MNHNY, CDR2 SVGAGI (reference sequence). J lost 3 bases, V lost 7 bases, and 9 bases had no gene match. The CDR3 extends over 15 amino acids. The CDR3 bases are TGTGCCAGCAATCAACCCCGGGACAGCTACAATGAGCAGTTCTTC. Its translation: CASNQPRDSYNEQFF.

This sequence joins TRBV28 and TRBJ1-5; D not resolved. The germline V and J ends were trimmed by 3 bases and 2 bases, with 8 bases remaining between them. In germline, CDR1 is MDHEN, CDR2 SYDVKM. The CDR3 sequence is 14 residues long. For the CDR3, the DNA is TGTGCCAGCAGTTTGAAGGAGGGCAATCAGCCCCAGCATTTT. This gives the protein CASSLKEGNQPQHF.

The chain has TRBV15 and TRBJ1-5; D is ambiguous. Trimming shortened V by 0 bases and J by 5 bases, and 14 bases separated the two germline ends. Germline V gene data show CDR1 as LNHNV and CDR2 as YYDKDF (reference sequence). CDR3 length: 16 residues. CDR3 amino acids: CATSRDALEGDQPQHF. The CDR3 DNA follows: TGTGCCACCAGCAGAGACGCTTTGGAGGGCGATCAGCCCCAGCATTTT.

The chain is built from TRBV5-1 and TRBJ2-7, with 14 positions matching TRBD2. After removal of 0 bases from V and 0 bases from J, the junction contained 14 bases not matched to a gene. This CDR3 is built from 21 residues. Germline V gene sequence: CDR1 SGHRS, CDR2 YFSETQ. The CDR3 spells CASSLAPPGGTSGRFSYEQYF. CDR3 nucleotides: TGCGCCAGCAGCTTGGCCCCCCCCGGGGGGACTAGCGGGAGATTCTCCTACGAGCAGTACTTC.

The chain carries TRBV29-1 and TRBJ2-7; 8 bases are shared with TRBD2. The germline V gene encodes CDR1 SQVTM and CDR2 ANQGSEA. The V and J ends lost 6 bases and 2 bases, in that order; junction bases with no gene match: 3. This CDR3 comprises 12 residues. The CDR3 sequence: CSVQRGTYEQYF. CDR3 bases: TGCAGCGTCCAGCGGGGGACCTACGAGCAGTACTTC.

V is TRBV27 and J is TRBJ2-5, with 15 bases identical to TRBD2. The J call is doubtful: the DNA matches TRBJ2-7 better. CDR1 is MNHEY, CDR2 SMNVEV, per germline (reference sequence). The CDR3 is made up of 16 amino acids. The CDR3 reads CASSPGLAGGPYEQYF. Here the CDR3 DNA reads TGTGCCAGCAGTCCAGGACTAGCGGGAGGGCCCTACGAGCAGTACTTC.

In this sample, this clone turned up once. The chain combines TRBV19 with TRBJ1-2; 9 bases are shared with TRBD1. Per germline, CDR1 LNHDA and CDR2 SQIVND (reference sequence). This CDR3 region has 15 residues. After removal of 6 bases from V and 3 bases from J, the junction contained 8 bases not matched to a gene. The CDR3 loop is CASRHGQGNYYGYTF. For the CDR3, the DNA is TGTGCCAGTAGGCATGGACAGGGGAATTACTATGGCTACACCTTC.

To note about this clone: This CDR3 is also generated by other DNA sequences in the sample. The rearrangement joins TRBV6-5 to TRBJ2-2; a weak D match, TRBD2 (5 bases). The V and J ends lost 7 bases and 0 bases respectively, with 6 bases between them. Germline assignment: CDR1 MNHEY and CDR2 SVGAGI. This CDR3 is built from 13 residues. The CDR3 DNA sequence: TGTGCCAGCACGAGGGCGAACACCGGGGAGCTGTTTTTT. Translation gives CASTRANTGELFF.

The chain carries TRBV19 and TRBJ2-7; TRBD2 might be the D (6 bases). CDR3 length: 13 residues. Germline V gene sequence: CDR1 LNHDA, CDR2 SQIVND (reference sequence). V lost 1 base, J lost 7 bases, and 11 bases lay in between. CDR3 DNA: TGTGCCAGTAGTATAGGCCCCGCGGGGGAGCAGTACTTC. Protein product: CASSIGPAGEQYF. The entire variable domain, with the rest obtained from reference TRBV19 and TRBJ2-7, is as follows: DGGITQSPKYLFRKEGQNVTLSCEQNLNHDAMYWYRQDPGQGLRLIYYSQIVNDFQKGDIAEGYSVSREKKESFPLTVTSAQKNPTAFYLCASSIGPAGEQYFGPGTRLTVT.

The J gene is TRBJ2-5, the V gene TRBV28; 7 positions match TRBD1. Per germline, CDR1 MDHEN and CDR2 SYDVKM. The CDR3 is made up of 15 amino acids. Trimming at V came to 7 bases and at J to 2 bases, leaving 10 bases not matched to a gene. Written as DNA, the CDR3 is TGTGCCAGCAACAAACCACAGGGGCGGCAAGAGACCCAGTACTTC. This sequence encodes CASNKPQGRQETQYF.

The V call is TRBV28, the J call TRBJ2-5; D perhaps matches TRBD2 (6 bases). The germline V gene has CDR1 MDHEN and CDR2 SYDVKM. The CDR3 consists of 14 residues. The ends were cut back, 6 bases at V and 5 bases at J, with 16 bases in the middle. CDR3 DNA sequence: TGTGCCAGCAGACCCCTCGGACGGGGGGAGACCCAGTACTTC. Its protein product is CASRPLGRGETQYF. The full variable domain, in which reference TRBV28 and TRBJ2-5 provide the parts outside the CDR3, is DVKVTQSSRYLVKRTGEKVFLECVQDMDHENMFWYRQDPGLGLRLIYFSYDVKMKEKGDIPEGYSVSREKKERFSLILESASTNQTSMYLCASRPLGRGETQYFGPGTRLLVL.

This chain links TRBV19 with TRBJ2-7; tentatively, D is TRBD1 (5 bases). Germline CDR1 and CDR2: LNHDA and SQIVND (reference sequence). The V and J ends lost 5 bases and 3 bases respectively, with 20 bases between them. The CDR3 contains 16 residues. As DNA, the CDR3 is TGTGCCAGTAGTCCCCCCCTGGACACAAACAACTACGAGCAGTACTTC. This translates into CASSPPLDTNNYEQYF.

This clone was counted once. The rearrangement uses TRBV4-2 and TRBJ1-4; 9 nucleotides align to TRBD1. J gave up 5 bases and V 7 bases, and 14 bases lay outside the gene matches. The CDR3 spans 17 residues. The germline CDR1 and CDR2 sequences are LGHNA and YNFKEQ. The CDR3 DNA reads TGTGCCAGCAACGTAGGGGTCAACAGGGGGCGGAATGAAAAACTGTTTTTT. Translation gives CASNVGVNRGRNEKLFF.

The V and J genes are TRBV15 and TRBJ2-3; 14 bases fit TRBD2. Germline V gene sequence: CDR1 LNHNV, CDR2 YYDKDF (reference sequence). V was clipped by 4 bases and J by 7 bases; unmatched bases: 10. The CDR3 is 17 residues long. CDR3 coding DNA: TGTGCCACCAGCATTCGACTAGCGGGAGGGTCCTGGTATACGCAGTATTTT. It specifies CATSIRLAGGSWYTQYF.

This chain uses TRBV7-9 with TRBJ2-5; D call uncertain. Trimming shortened V by 4 bases and J by 5 bases, and 11 bases separated the two germline ends. CDR3 length: 13 amino acids. Looked up from germline, CDR1 is SEHNR and CDR2 is FQNEAQ (reference sequence). The CDR3 coding sequence is TGTGCCAGCAGCTCCGTGAGGTATGAGACCCAGTACTTC. This encodes CASSSVRYETQYF.

The CDR3: CASRPTGQGGGNQPQHF. The CDR3 DNA follows: TGTGCCAGTAGACCCACCGGACAGGGAGGGGGTAATCAGCCCCAGCATTTT. The chain joins TRBV19 to TRBJ1-5; the match to TRBD1 covers 8 bases. J was trimmed by 4 bases and V by 6 bases; bases with no gene match: 14. This CDR3 spans 17 amino acids. CDR1 and CDR2 from the germline V gene are LNHDA and SQIVND (reference sequence).

This chain uses TRBV7-2 with TRBJ2-7, with D tentatively TRBD2 (7 bases). The V gene's germline CDR1 is SGHTA and CDR2 FQGNSA. The CDR3 spans 16 residues. V was shortened by 5 bases and J by 1 base, with 18 bases between the two germline ends. The CDR3, as DNA: TGTGCCAGCAGCAACCGGGGGGCGGTCCGTTCCTACGAGCAGTACTTC. It codes for CASSNRGAVRSYEQYF.

The chain is built from TRBV28 and TRBJ1-2, with unresolved D. The CDR3 sequence is 15 residues long. V was clipped by 3 bases and J by 6 bases, with 17 bases between them. Germline V lookup: CDR1 MDHEN, CDR2 SYDVKM. CDR3 coding DNA: TGTGCCAGCAGTTTGCGGACGGGAGGGCTCGATGGCTACACCTTC. Its translation is CASSLRTGGLDGYTF.

The V and J genes are TRBV18 and TRBJ1-5; D is uncertain. Trimming stripped 2 bases from V and 5 bases from J, with 7 bases between. The germline CDR1 and CDR2 sequences are KGHSH and LQKENI. The CDR3 is made up of 13 amino acids. CDR3 loop: CASSPMQDQPQHF. For the CDR3, the DNA is TGTGCCAGCTCACCAATGCAGGATCAGCCCCAGCATTTT. Drawing the rest from reference TRBV18 and TRBJ1-5, the complete variable domain is NAGVMQNPRHLVRRRGQEARLRCSPMKGHSHVYWYRQLPEEGLKFMVYLQKENIIDESGMPKERFSAEFPKEGPSILRIQQVVRGDSAAYFCASSPMQDQPQHFGDGTRLSIL.

This clone showed up just a few times. The gene calls are TRBV19 and TRBJ2-7; D remains ambiguous. The CDR3 has 14 residues. Germline V gene sequence: CDR1 LNHDA, CDR2 SQIVND (reference sequence). Trimming took 1 base from V and 3 from J, leaving 10 bases between them. CDR3 DNA sequence: TGTGCCAGTAGTATAGCTTTGAGTGACTACGAGCAGTACTTC. Its translation: CASSIALSDYEQYF.

The V gene is TRBV19, the J gene TRBJ2-7; 10 positions match TRBD2. V dropped 6 bases and J dropped 3; count of bases not matched to a gene: 5. CDR3 size: 14 residues. CDR1 is LNHDA, CDR2 SQIVND, per germline (reference sequence). CDR3 in amino acids: CASSTSGTYYEQYF. The CDR3 DNA reads TGTGCCAGTAGCACTAGCGGGACTTACTACGAGCAGTACTTC.